The source of this TCR beta chain is a study of type 1 regulatory T cells. TCRdb redid the calling of the reads with MiXCR, one entry per CDR3 protein. The table includes about 62,000 distinct CDR3 sequences, around 62% detected once. V shed 3 bases, J shed 5 bases, and the junction held 10 bases outside the gene matches. This CDR3 is 16 amino acids long. Germline lookup yields CDR1 DFQATT and CDR2 SNEGSKA (reference sequence). Worth noting for this clonotype: No antigen is known for it.

The sequence was collected from a human donor in good health. The V call is TRBV20-1, the J call TRBJ2-2; 9 nucleotides match TRBD1. Material for sequencing was cultured non-Tr1 T cells, either the whole culture or a sorted T cell fraction (not recorded which). The CDR3 DNA reads as TGCAGTGCTAGTTCAACCGGGACAGGGCGTACCGGGGAGCTGTTTTTT. Translation: CSASSTGTGRTGELFF.